The rows below give T cell receptor beta chains drawn from one sample of a study of T cell changes during pregnancy in multiple sclerosis. Some clones are missing from TCRdb's copy, which holds only in-frame ones; the method was immunoSEQ multiplex PCR. The sample comprises more than 45,000 clones, about 88% of which are singletons, and over 0.95% rests with the top ten. Here the sequenced sample was CD4+ T cells from peripheral blood mononuclear cells, taken in the second trimester of pregnancy. The receptor set was obtained from a female donor with multiple sclerosis, enrolled in a pregnancy study. The CDR3 runs from the conserved cysteine through the conserved F or W. Rows give clone size only sometimes, using once, few, many, or a class for an expanded clone.

j_gene	len	v_gene	abundance	CDR3aa
TRBJ2-4	13	TRBV14	.	CASSLRGADIQYF
TRBJ1-4	17	TRBV10-2	.	CASSEGQGALANEKLFF
TRBJ2-7	13	TRBV9	few	CASSPGGLGEQYF
TRBJ1-2	12	TRBV29-1	.	CSVEGSSLGYTF
TRBJ1-1	14	TRBV5-6	.	CASSLSRGGLIAFF
TRBJ2-5	15	TRBV10-1	.	CASSESKTGRETQYF
TRBJ1-1	15	TRBV7-8	.	CASSLFAGVNTEAFF
TRBJ1-2	11	TRBV19	few	CASAGGDGYTF
TRBJ2-1	13	TRBV7-7	.	CASSSTGRNEQFF
TRBJ2-7	15	TRBV6-1	.	CASSEAAGGPHEQYF
TRBJ2-5	14	TRBV10-3	.	CAIAGTSGIETQYF
TRBJ2-2	16	TRBV7-9	.	CASSPDKAWNTGELFF
TRBJ2-2	14	TRBV18	.	CASSPTTDTGELFF
TRBJ2-6	17	TRBV7-7	.	CASSPLTASSGANVLTF
TRBJ2-7	14	TRBV5-4	.	CASSLGQAGYEQYF
TRBJ2-7	15	TRBV19	.	CASSVASGDTYEQYF
TRBJ2-5	14	TRBV9	.	CASSVRGLVETQYF
TRBJ1-1	14	TRBV28	few	CASNSGQGNTEAFF
TRBJ1-1	13	TRBV19	.	CASKGEWNTEAFF
TRBJ1-1	15	TRBV7-3	.	CASSAQTGKNTEAFF
TRBJ2-1	12	TRBV28	.	CASSPRRNEQFF
TRBJ2-7	15	TRBV11-2	.	CASSHRGLFSYEQYF
TRBJ1-1	15	TRBV7-9	.	CASSLGSGWSTEAFF
TRBJ1-5	13	TRBV5-1	.	CASSVNTDQPQHF
TRBJ1-3	15	TRBV6-1	.	CASRGGQGAGNTIYF
TRBJ2-1	15	TRBV4-1	.	CASSHSGSKVNEQFF
TRBJ1-1	15	TRBV7-2	.	CASSLVAGADTEAFF
TRBJ2-1	20	TRBV19	once	CASSIDPRGLAGGGYNEQFF
TRBJ2-1	15	TRBV6-1	.	CASNPAGDDFNEQFF
TRBJ2-1	15	TRBV10-1	.	CATQLTGTGRNEQFF
TRBJ1-2	15	TRBV4-1	.	CASSQEEGAGYGYTF
TRBJ1-2	14	TRBV5-1	.	CASSLGTQGAFFTF
TRBJ2-5	12	TRBV2	.	CASSEAGLAQYF